Sequencing of this TCR beta chain was carried out in a study of blood T cell repertoires in COVID-19. Produced via immunoSEQ multiplex PCR; TCRdb's table is partial and in-frame only. This table has about 140,000 clones, over 70% appearing once. This clone was detected a few times. Germline V gene data show CDR1 as SGHTS and CDR2 as YDEGEE. The CDR3 runs to 15 residues. V was shortened by 1 base and J by 5 bases, with 13 bases between the two germline ends. Sequenced: peripheral blood. The sequence derives from a man aged 50 to 60 with active or convalescent COVID-19. The V gene is TRBV5-8, the J gene TRBJ2-1; D perhaps matches TRBD1 (5 bases). The CDR3 DNA is TGTGCCAGCAGCTTGTTGGGGCAATGGGACAATGAGCAGTTCTTC. Translating it yields CASSLLGQWDNEQFF.